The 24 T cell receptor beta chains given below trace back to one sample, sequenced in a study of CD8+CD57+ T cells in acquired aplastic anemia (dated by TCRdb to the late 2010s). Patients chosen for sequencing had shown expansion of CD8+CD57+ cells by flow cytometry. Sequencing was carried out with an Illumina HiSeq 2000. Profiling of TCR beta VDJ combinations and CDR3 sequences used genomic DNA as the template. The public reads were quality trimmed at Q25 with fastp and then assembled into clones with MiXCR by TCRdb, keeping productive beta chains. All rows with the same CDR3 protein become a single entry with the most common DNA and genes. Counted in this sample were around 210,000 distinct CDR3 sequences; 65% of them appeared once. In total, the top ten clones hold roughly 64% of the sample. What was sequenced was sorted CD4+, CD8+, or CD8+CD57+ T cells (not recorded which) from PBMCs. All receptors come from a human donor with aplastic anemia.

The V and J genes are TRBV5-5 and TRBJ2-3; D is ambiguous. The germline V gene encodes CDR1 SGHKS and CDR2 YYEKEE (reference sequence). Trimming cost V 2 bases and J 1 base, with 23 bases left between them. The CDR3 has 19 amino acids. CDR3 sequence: CASSFAGFSGVFGTDTQYF. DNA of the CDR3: TGTGCCAGCAGCTTTGCTGGGTTCTCTGGGGTTTTTGGCACAGATACGCAGTATTTT.

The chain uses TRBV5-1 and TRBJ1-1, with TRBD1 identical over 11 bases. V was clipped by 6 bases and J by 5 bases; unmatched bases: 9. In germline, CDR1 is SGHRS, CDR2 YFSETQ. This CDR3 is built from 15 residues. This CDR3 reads CASTSGQGGVTEAFF. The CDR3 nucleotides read TGCGCCAGCACCTCGGGACAGGGGGGGGTTACTGAAGCTTTCTTT.

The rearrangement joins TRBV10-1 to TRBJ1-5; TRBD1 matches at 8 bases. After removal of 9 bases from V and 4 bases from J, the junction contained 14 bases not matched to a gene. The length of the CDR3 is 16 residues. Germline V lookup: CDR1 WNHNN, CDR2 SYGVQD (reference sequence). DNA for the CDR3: TGCGCCAGGATACTGGACAGGGACTACGAGAATCAGCCCCAGCATTTT. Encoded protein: CARILDRDYENQPQHF.

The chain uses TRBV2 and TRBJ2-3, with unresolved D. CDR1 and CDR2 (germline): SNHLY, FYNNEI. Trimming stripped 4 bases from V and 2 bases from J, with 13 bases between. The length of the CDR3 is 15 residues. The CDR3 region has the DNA TGTGCCAGCAGTGGGCAAATCGGAGACACAGATACGCAGTATTTT. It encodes CASSGQIGDTDTQYF. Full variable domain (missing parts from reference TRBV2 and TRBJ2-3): EPEVTQTPSHQVTQMGQEVILRCVPISNHLYFYWYRQILGQKVEFLVSFYNNEISEKSEIFDDQFSVERPDGSNFTLKIRSTKLEDSAMYFCASSGQIGDTDTQYFGPGTRLTVL.

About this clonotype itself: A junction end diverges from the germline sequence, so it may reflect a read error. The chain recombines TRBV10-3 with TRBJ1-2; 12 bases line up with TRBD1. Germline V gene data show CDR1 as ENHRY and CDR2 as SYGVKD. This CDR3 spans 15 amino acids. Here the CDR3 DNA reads TGTGCCATCAGTGACGGGACAGGGGGCTTCTATGGCCACACCTTC. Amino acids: CAISDGTGGFYGHTF.

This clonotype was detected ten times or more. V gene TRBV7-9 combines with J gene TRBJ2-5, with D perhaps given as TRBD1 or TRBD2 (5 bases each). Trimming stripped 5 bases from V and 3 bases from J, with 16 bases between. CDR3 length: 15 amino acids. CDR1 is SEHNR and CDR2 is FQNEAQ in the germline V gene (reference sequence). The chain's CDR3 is CASSRPQGTEETQYF. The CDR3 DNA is TGTGCCAGCAGCAGACCCCAAGGGACGGAAGAGACCCAGTACTTC.

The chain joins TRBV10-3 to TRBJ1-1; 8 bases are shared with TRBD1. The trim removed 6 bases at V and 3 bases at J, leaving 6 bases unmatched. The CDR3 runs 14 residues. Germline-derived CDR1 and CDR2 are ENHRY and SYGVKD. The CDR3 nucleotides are TGTGCCATCAGGCCTCAGGGGGCGGACACTGAAGCTTTCTTT. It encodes CAIRPQGADTEAFF.

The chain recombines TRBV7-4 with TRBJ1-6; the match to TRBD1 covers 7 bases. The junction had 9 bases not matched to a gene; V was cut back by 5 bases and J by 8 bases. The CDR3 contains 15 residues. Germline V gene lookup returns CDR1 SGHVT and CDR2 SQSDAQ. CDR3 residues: CASSPQGVGDSPLHF. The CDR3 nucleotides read TGTGCCAGCAGCCCTCAGGGGGTGGGGGATTCACCCCTCCACTTT.

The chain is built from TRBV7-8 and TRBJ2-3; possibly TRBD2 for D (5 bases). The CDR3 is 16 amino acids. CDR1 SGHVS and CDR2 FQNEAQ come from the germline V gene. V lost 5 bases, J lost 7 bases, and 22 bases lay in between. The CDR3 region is CASSPARGATAYTQYF. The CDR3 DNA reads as TGTGCCAGCAGCCCCGCCCGGGGAGCTACCGCATATACGCAGTATTTT.

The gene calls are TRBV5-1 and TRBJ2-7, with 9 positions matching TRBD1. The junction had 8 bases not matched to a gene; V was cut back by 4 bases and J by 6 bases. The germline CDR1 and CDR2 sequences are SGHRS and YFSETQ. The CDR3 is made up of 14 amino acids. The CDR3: CASSDRTGEAEQYF. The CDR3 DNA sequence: TGCGCCAGCAGCGATAGGACAGGGGAGGCCGAGCAGTACTTC. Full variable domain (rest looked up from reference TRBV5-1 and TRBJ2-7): KAGVTQTPRYLIKTRGQQVTLSCSPISGHRSVSWYQQTPGQGLQFLFEYFSETQRNKGNFPGRFSGRQFSNSRSEMNVSTLELGDSALYLCASSDRTGEAEQYFGPGTRLTVT.

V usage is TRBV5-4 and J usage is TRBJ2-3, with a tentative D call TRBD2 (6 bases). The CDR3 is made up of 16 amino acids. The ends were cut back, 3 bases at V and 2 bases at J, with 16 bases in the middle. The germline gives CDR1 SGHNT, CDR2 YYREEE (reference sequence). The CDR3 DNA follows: TGTGCCAGCAGCTCGGGGGTCCCCATTCCCACAGATACGCAGTATTTT. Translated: CASSSGVPIPTDTQYF.

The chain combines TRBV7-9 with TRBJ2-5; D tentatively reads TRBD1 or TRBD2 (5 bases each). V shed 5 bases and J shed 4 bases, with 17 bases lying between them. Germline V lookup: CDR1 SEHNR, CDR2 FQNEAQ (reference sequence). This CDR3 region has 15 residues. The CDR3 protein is CASSQLRGKRETQYF. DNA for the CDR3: TGTGCCAGCAGCCAACTGAGGGGCAAAAGAGAGACCCAGTACTTC.

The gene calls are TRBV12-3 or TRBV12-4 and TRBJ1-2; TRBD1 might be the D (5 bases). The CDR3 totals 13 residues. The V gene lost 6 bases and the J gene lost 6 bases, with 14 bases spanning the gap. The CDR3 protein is CASRGRAIDGYTF. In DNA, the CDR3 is TGTGCCAGCAGGGGCAGGGCCATTGATGGCTACACCTTC.

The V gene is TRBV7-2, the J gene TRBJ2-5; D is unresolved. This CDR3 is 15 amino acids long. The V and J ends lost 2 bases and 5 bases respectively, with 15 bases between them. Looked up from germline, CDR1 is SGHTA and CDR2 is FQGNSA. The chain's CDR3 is CASSLLSAPRETQYF. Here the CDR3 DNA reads TGTGCCAGCAGCTTACTATCGGCCCCAAGGGAGACCCAGTACTTC. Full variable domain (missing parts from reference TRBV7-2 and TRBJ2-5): GAGVSQSPSNKVTEKGKDVELRCDPISGHTALYWYRQSLGQGLEFLIYFQGNSAPDKSGLPSDRFSAERTGGSVSTLTIQRTQQEDSAVYLCASSLLSAPRETQYFGPGTRLLVL.

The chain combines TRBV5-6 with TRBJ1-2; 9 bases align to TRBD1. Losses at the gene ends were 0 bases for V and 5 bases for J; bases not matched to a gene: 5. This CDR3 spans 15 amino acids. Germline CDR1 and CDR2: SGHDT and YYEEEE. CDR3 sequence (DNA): TGTGCCAGCAGCTTGGGGGGGACAGGGTGGTATGGCTACACCTTC. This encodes CASSLGGTGWYGYTF.

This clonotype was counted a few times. The CDR3 nucleotides read TGCAGTGCTAGAAAGCCTAGCGACAATGAGCAGTTCTTC. Translated: CSARKPSDNEQFF. This chain connects TRBV20-1 to TRBJ2-1; maybe TRBD2 (6 bases). The CDR3 is 13 amino acids. Per the germline V gene, CDR1 is DFQATT and CDR2 is SNEGSKA (reference sequence). The V gene lost 2 bases and the J gene lost 5 bases, with 10 bases spanning the gap.

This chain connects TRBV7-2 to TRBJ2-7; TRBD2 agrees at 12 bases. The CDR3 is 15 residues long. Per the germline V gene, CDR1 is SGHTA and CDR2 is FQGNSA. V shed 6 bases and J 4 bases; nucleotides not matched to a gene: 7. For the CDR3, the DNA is TGTGCCAGCAGTGAAACTAGCGGGGGGTCTTACGAGCAGTACTTC. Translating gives CASSETSGGSYEQYF.

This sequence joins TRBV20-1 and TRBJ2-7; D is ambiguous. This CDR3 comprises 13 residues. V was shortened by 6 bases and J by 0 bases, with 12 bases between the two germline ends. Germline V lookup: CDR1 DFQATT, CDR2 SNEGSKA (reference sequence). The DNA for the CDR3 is TGCAGTGCCCCCCTCCAGGACTCCTACGAGCAGTACTTC. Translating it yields CSAPLQDSYEQYF.

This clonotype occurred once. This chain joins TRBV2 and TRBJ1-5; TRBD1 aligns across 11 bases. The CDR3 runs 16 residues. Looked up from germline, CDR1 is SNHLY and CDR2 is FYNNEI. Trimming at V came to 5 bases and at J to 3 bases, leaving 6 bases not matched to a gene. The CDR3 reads CASSRSGQGANQPQHF. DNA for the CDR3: TGTGCCAGCAGTCGATCTGGACAGGGGGCCAATCAGCCCCAGCATTTT.

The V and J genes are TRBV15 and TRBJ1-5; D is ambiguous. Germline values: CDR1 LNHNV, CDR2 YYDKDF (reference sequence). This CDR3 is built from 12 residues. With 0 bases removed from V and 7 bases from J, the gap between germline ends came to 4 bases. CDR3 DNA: TGTGCCACCAGCAGAGATAAGCAGCCCCAGCATTTT. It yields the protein CATSRDKQPQHF.

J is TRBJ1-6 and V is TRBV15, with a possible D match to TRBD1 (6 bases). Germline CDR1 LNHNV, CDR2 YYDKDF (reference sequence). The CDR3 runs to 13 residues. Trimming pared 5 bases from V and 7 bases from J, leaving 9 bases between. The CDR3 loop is CATSVGTNSPLHF. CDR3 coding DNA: TGTGCCACCAGCGTCGGGACAAATTCACCCCTCCACTTT.

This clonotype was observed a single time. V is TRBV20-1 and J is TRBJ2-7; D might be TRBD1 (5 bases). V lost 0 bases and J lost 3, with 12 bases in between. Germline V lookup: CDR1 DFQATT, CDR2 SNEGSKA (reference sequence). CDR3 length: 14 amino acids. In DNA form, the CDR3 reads TGCAGTGCTAGAGAGCAGGGTGGGGTCTACGAGCAGTACTTC. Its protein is CSAREQGGVYEQYF.

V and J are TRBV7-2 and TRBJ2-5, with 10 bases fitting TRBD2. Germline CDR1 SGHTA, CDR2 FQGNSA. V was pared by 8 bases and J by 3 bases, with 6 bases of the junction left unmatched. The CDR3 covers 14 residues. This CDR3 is CASSELAGKETQYF. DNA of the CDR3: TGTGCCAGCTCGGAACTAGCGGGGAAAGAGACCCAGTACTTC.

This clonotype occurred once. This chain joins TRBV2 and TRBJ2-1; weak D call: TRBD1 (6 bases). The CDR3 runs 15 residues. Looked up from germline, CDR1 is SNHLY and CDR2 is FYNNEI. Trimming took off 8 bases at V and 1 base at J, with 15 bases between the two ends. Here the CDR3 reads CASEGVPTSYNEQFF. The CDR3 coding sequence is TGTGCCAGCGAGGGGGTCCCGACGTCCTACAATGAGCAGTTCTTC.